This TCR beta chain was retrieved from a study of T cell changes during pregnancy in multiple sclerosis. The CDR3 is 16 residues long. Trimming removed 3 bases from V and 4 bases from J, with 18 bases in between. Germline-derived CDR1 and CDR2 are MNHNS and SASEGT. Only a few counts were recorded for this clone. Sequencing used immunoSEQ multiplex PCR; TCRdb keeps in-frame clones, though not all of them. The profile shows about 60,000 clones, around 92% of them singletons. This chain links TRBV6-1 with TRBJ2-5, with D possibly matching TRBD2 (7 bases). This clonotype originated in a female donor with multiple sclerosis, enrolled in a pregnancy study. The sample consisted of peripheral blood, taken in the first trimester of pregnancy. The CDR3 nucleotides read TGTGCCAGCAGTGAGATAACGGGGGGCGGGGGAGAGACCCAGTACTTC. It codes for CASSEITGGGGETQYF.